One and the same sample provided the 5 T cell receptor beta chains below, sequenced in a study of T cells after yellow fever vaccination. TCRdb redid the calling of the 5' RACE reads with MiXCR, one entry per CDR3 protein. The sample holds more than 350,000 distinct CDR3 sequences, approximately 10% seen once. The sequenced sample was PBMCs, obtained on the day of the first yellow fever vaccination. These receptors came from a man aged 18 to 29 who received the YFV17D yellow fever vaccine.

The genes are TRBV29-1 and TRBJ2-2, with 8 positions matching TRBD2. In germline, CDR1 is SQVTM, CDR2 ANQGSEA. V lost 6 bases and J lost 0; bases outside the gene matches: 6. This CDR3 spans 15 amino acids. CDR3 bases: TGCAGCGTCACTCGGGGGGGGGCGAACACCGGGGAGCTGTTTTTT. Amino acid sequence: CSVTRGGANTGELFF.

The chain has TRBV29-1 and TRBJ2-1, with D hard to call. V lost 4 bases and J lost 4, with 5 bases in between. The germline CDR1 and CDR2 sequences are SQVTM and ANQGSEA. The CDR3 extends over 11 amino acids. The CDR3, as DNA: TGCAGCGTTGGAGAGTACAATGAGCAGTTCTTC. Translating it yields CSVGEYNEQFF.

The V gene is TRBV11-1, the J gene TRBJ2-1; 8 nucleotides line up with TRBD1. The germline V gene has CDR1 SGHAT and CDR2 FQDESV (reference sequence). The ends lost 5 bases at V and 1 base at J; junction bases unmatched: 13. The CDR3 runs to 18 residues. The CDR3, as DNA: TGTGCCAGCAGCCATGACCCGCGGACAGGGAATTCCTACAATGAGCAGTTCTTC. It translates to CASSHDPRTGNSYNEQFF.

The chain has TRBV12-3 or TRBV12-4 and TRBJ2-1; perhaps TRBD2 as D (5 bases). The CDR3 sequence is 15 residues long. V was pared by 5 bases and J by 4 bases, with 15 bases between. The CDR3 here is CASSINQDSYNEQFF. CDR3 nucleotide sequence: TGTGCCAGCAGTATAAACCAGGACTCATACAATGAGCAGTTCTTC.

V and J are TRBV3-1 and TRBJ2-7; TRBD1 agrees at 11 bases. The CDR3 runs 15 residues. The germline V gene encodes CDR1 LGHDT and CDR2 YNNKEL (reference sequence). The ends lost 2 bases at V and 2 bases at J; junction bases unmatched: 2. CDR3 sequence: CASSQTGQGAYEQYF. The CDR3 nucleotides read TGTGCCAGCAGCCAAACGGGACAGGGGGCCTACGAGCAGTACTTC.